This T cell receptor beta chain stems from a study of radiotherapy plus CTLA-4 blockade in lung cancer (dated by TCRdb to the late 2010s). Turning to the overall study: Among enrolled patients, under 20% had an objective response and around 33% reached disease control.

Receptors were amplified or captured by the immunoSEQ multiplex PCR assay. This immuneACCESS table, as held by TCRdb, lists in-frame sequences with V and J called but not all clones. Of the missing ones, under half trace to an unresolved V gene in checked studies; the others have no known cause. The table for this sample lists about 62,000 clones; 70% to 80% of them were counted only once. Under 5% of the sample is in the top ten clones. Trimming takes 5 bases off V and 6 bases off J; junction bases not matched to a gene: 9. There are 15 amino acids in the CDR3, from cysteine to phenylalanine inclusive. The retained sequence is limited to the CDR3, 45 bases, with the frame set at the first base. Via the germline V gene, CDR1 is SGHTS and CDR2 YDEGEE. The study tested focal radiation therapy combined with CTLA-4 blockade (ipilimumab) in patients with chemo-refractory metastatic non-small-cell lung cancer.

Study-wide findings and limitations: The strongest predictors of response, as reported, were early dynamic changes in blood T cell clones along with a rise in serum interferon-beta after radiation. After treatment with radiotherapy and ipilimumab, TCR clones that originated in tumors expanded in peripheral blood.

Regarding this clone: Its antigen remains undetermined. Base qualities are not at hand, and no much larger clone is one base apart.

The sample in question was peripheral blood, obtained from a patient treated with radiotherapy plus ipilimumab. Here the chain combines TRBV5-8 and TRBJ1-5, with 9 bases matching TRBD1. The TCR comes from a human donor with non-small cell lung cancer who had a complete response to radiotherapy plus ipilimumab. In nucleotides, the sequence is TGTGCCAGCAGTCCAACAGGGGGCAGAAGTCAGCCCCAGCATTTT. The translation is CASSPTGGRSQPQHF.